Sequencing of this TCR beta chain was carried out in a study of blood T cell repertoires in COVID-19. Study-wide background: The United States, Italy and Spain provided the acute and convalescent COVID-19 samples. Sample material is recorded as cDNA or gDNA derived from T cells, B-cell-depleted T cells, or PBMCs.

How the authors handled the data: How many nucleated cells were present was estimated from reference gene primer amplification. Generated by immunoSEQ multiplex PCR, the TCRdb table keeps only in-frame clones and is missing some. Clonal size and the V and J genes are those of that table, whereas D and trimming came from the DNA. The profile shows tens of thousands of clones, less than 90% of them singletons. CDR1 is KGHSH, CDR2 LQKENI, per germline. The CDR3 contains 15 residues. The V segment lost 3 bases and the J segment 1 base; nucleotides outside the gene matches: 4. This clone turned up a few times.

Sequences were obtained from peripheral blood. The V gene is TRBV18, the J gene TRBJ2-7; 9 bases line up with TRBD1. The clonotype was recovered from a man aged 60-69 years with acute or convalescent COVID-19. The CDR3 reads CASSPGTGLSYEQYF. CDR3 in DNA: TGTGCCAGCTCACCCGGGACAGGGCTATCCTACGAGCAGTACTTC.